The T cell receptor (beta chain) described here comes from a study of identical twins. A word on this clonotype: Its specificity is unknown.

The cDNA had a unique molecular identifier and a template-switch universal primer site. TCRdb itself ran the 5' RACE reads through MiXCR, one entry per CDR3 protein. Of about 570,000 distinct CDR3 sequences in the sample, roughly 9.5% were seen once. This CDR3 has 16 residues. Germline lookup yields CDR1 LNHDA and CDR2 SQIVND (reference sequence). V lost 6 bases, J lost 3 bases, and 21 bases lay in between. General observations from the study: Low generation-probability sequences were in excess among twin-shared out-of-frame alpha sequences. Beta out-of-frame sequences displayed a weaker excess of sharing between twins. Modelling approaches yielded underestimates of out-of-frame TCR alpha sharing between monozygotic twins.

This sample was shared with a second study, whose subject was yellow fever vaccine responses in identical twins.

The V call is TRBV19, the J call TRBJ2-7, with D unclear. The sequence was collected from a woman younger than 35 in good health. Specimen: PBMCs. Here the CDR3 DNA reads TGTGCCAGTAGCCCAGAACACCCATCCTTTATCTACGAGCAGTACTTC. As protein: CASSPEHPSFIYEQYF.